The entry below describes one T cell receptor beta chain. The data originate from a study of cytomegalovirus exposure and HLA in healthy donors. Clones were read by immunoSEQ multiplex PCR, and TCRdb kept only the in-frame ones, dropping some. Here the sample spans 100,000 to 150,000 clones, roughly 89% being singletons. This CDR3 has 15 residues. The ends lost 4 bases at V and 7 bases at J; junction bases unmatched: 10. Germline CDR1 SGHNT, CDR2 YYREEE (reference sequence). V is TRBV5-4 and J is TRBJ2-1, with 8 nucleotides matching TRBD2. What was sequenced was PBMCs. This receptor was obtained from a man aged 30 to 39 in good health and CMV-seronegative. This chain's CDR3 is CASSRGGTVANEQFF. DNA of the CDR3: TGTGCCAGCAGCCGGGGGGGCACGGTGGCAAATGAGCAGTTCTTC.